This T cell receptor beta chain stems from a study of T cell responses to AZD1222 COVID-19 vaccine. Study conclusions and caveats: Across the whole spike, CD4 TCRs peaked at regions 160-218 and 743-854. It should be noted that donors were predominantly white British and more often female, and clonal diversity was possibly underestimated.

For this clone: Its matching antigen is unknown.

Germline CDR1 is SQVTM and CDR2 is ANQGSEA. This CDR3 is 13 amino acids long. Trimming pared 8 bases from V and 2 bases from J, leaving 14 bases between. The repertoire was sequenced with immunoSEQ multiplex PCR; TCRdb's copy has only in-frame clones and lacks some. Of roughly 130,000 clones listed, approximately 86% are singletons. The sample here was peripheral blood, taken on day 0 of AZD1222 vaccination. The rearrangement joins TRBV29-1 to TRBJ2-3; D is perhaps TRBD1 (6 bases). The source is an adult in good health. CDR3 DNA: TGCAGCATCGAAAGGGGGAACACAGATACGCAGTATTTT. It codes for CSIERGNTDTQYF.